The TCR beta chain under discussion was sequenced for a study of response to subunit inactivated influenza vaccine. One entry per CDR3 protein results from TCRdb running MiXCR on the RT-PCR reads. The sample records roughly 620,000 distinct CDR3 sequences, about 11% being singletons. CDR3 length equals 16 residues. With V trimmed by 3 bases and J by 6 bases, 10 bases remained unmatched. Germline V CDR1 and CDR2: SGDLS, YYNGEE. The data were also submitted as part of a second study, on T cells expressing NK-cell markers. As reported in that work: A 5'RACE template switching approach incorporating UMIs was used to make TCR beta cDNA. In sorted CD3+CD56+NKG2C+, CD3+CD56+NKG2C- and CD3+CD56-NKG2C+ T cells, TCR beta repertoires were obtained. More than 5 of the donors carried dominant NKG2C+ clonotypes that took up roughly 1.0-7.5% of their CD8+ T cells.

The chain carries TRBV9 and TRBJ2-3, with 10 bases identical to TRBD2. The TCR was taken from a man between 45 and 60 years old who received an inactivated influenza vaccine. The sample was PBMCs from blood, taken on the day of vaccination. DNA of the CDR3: TGTGCCAGCAGCGGGGGACTAGCGCAAGCCGGGGATACGCAGTATTTT. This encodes CASSGGLAQAGDTQYF.